This T cell receptor beta chain was observed in a study of regulatory T cells in long-lasting Graves disease. Regarding this clonotype: A much larger clone differs by one base, so this may be a read error.

TCR beta libraries were built with iRepertoire HTBI primers and Arm-PCR of CDR3 regions. TCRdb reprocessed the multiplex PCR reads with MiXCR, giving one entry per CDR3 protein. The sample has fewer than 600,000 distinct CDR3 sequences, under 25% seen once. Described time point: persistent/refractory GD, antithyroid drugs over 5 years with positive TRAb. Following extraction of RNA from PBMCs, that RNA was used to make the TCR library. The specimen was peripheral blood mononuclear cells (PBMCs), collected when the disease was refractory, from a patient treated with antithyroid drugs. The receptor was derived from a female donor with Graves disease.

CDR3 sequence: CASRSRQGVISATEAFF. CDR3 sequence (DNA): TGTGCCAGCAGATCCCGACAGGGGGTGATTTCGGCCACTGAAGCTTTCTTT. The chain joins TRBV6-2 or TRBV6-3 to TRBJ1-1; the match to TRBD1 covers 9 bases. This CDR3 contains 17 residues. CDR1 and CDR2 from the germline V gene are MNHEY and SVGEGT. Trimming at V came to 6 bases and at J to 4 bases, leaving 15 bases not matched to a gene.